A single count supports the clone carrying this TCR beta chain. The CDR3 consists of 15 residues. With V trimmed by 2 bases and J by 7 bases, 7 bases remained unmatched. Germline-derived CDR1 and CDR2 are SGDLS and YYNGEE. This sample was taken from a study of blood T cell repertoires in COVID-19. The table came from immunoSEQ multiplex PCR; TCRdb's copy has only in-frame clones and leaves some out. Of around 36,000 clones listed, about 80% were seen once; the top ten hold approximately 3.6%. The genes are TRBV9 and TRBJ1-4, with 8 positions matching TRBD1. This receptor was taken from a man aged 50-60 years with acute or convalescent COVID-19. Specimen: peripheral blood. The DNA of the CDR3 is TGTGCCAGCAGCGTTACACAGGGGGTCGGTGAAAAACTGTTTTTT. This sequence encodes CASSVTQGVGEKLFF.